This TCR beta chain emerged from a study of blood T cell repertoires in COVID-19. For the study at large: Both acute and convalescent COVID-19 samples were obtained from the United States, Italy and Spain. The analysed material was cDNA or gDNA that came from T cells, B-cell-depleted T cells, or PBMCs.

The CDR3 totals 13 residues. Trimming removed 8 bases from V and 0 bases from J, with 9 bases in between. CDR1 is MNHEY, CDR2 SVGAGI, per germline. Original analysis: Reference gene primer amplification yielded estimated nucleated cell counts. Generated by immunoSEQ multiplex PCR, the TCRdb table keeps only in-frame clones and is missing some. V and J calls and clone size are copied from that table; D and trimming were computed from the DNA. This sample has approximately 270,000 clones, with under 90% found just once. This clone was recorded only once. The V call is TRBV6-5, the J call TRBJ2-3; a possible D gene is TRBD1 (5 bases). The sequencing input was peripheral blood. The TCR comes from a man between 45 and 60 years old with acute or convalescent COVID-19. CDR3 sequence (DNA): TGTGCCAGCCGGACATCGAGCACAGATACGCAGTATTTT. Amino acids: CASRTSSTDTQYF.